Listed below are T cell receptor beta chains from one sample, sequenced in a study of OX40 agonist ivuxolimab in advanced cancers. Profiled with immunoSEQ multiplex PCR; TCRdb holds only in-frame clones, not every one. The sample yields tens of thousands of clones, roughly nine tenths seen once. The sequencing used CD4+ or CD8+ T cells sorted from blood, collected in a trial of the OX40 agonist ivuxolimab. The source is an adult with an advanced solid tumor such as melanoma, head and neck, liver or kidney cancer. The CDR3 runs from the conserved cysteine through the conserved F or W. Fields, in order: clone size, V gene, D gene, J gene, CDR3 DNA, CDR3 protein. A D gene is named only where the DNA matches it firmly. Rows may omit the clone size; those that give it use once, few, many or a size class.

.,TRBV9,.,TRBJ1-2,TGTGCCAGCAGCTCCAACTATGGCTACACCTTC,CASSSNYGYTF
once,TRBV4-2,.,TRBJ2-1,TGTGCCAGCAGCCAAGGGATTAGATTGAATGAGCAGTTCTTC,CASSQGIRLNEQFF
.,TRBV10-3,.,TRBJ1-2,TGTGCCACCCGCCGCCCGGAGTTGGATGGCTACACCTTC,CATRRPELDGYTF
.,TRBV19,.,TRBJ2-2,TGTGCCAGTGCATCGGCAGGGGGAGGCACCGGGGAGCTGTTTTTT,CASASAGGGTGELFF
.,TRBV27,TRBD1,TRBJ2-4,TGTGCCAGCAGTCCTTCGGGGACAGGGTTCGCGGGCATTCAGTACTTC,CASSPSGTGFAGIQYF
.,TRBV28,.,TRBJ1-3,TGTGCCAGCAGTTTTCGGGGGGGCACTGGAAACACCATATATTTT,CASSFRGGTGNTIYF
.,TRBV10-3,TRBD1,TRBJ1-1,TGTGCCATCAGACCGACAGGGGGCCCAACTCATGGAACTGAAGCTTTCTTT,CAIRPTGGPTHGTEAFF
.,TRBV30,.,TRBJ2-1,TGTGCCTGGAATCCAGGGGGGCACCCATACAATGAGCAGTTCTTC,CAWNPGGHPYNEQFF
.,TRBV5-1,.,TRBJ1-4,TGCGCCAGCAGCAAGACTCCAGTGGAGGCTAATGAAAAACTGTTTTTT,CASSKTPVEANEKLFF
.,TRBV10-3,TRBD1,TRBJ1-1,TGTGCCATCAGTGGACAGGGGGTGAACATGAACACTGAAGCTTTCTTT,CAISGQGVNMNTEAFF
.,TRBV11-2,.,TRBJ1-3,TGTGCCAGCAGCTCCAGGAGGCCTAACTCTGGAAACACCATATATTTT,CASSSRRPNSGNTIYF
.,TRBV23-1,.,TRBJ1-2,TGCGCCAGCAGCCAACCTGCCCTAGACCCCAAGGCGGTACGACAGCGCTATGGCTACACCTTC,CASSQPALDPKAVRQRYGYTF
.,TRBV28,TRBD1,TRBJ1-5,TGTGCCAGCAGTTCGTTACAGGGGTTGAGCAATCAGCCCCAGCATTTT,CASSSLQGLSNQPQHF
.,TRBV6-5,.,TRBJ2-7,TGTGCCAGCAGGGGCACCTACTACGAGCAGTACTTC,CASRGTYYEQYF
few,TRBV20-1,.,TRBJ1-1,TGCAGTGCTAGGGGGAATCTCTTT,CSARGNLF
.,TRBV30,.,TRBJ2-2,TGTGCCTGGAGTAGGCGGCGCGGGGGGGAGCTGTTTTTT,CAWSRRRGGELFF
.,TRBV6-1,.,TRBJ2-5,TGTGCCAGCAGTCAGACCCAGGGGGAGACCCAGTACTTC,CASSQTQGETQYF
few,TRBV19,.,TRBJ1-6,TGTGCCAGTAGTATGAACAGGGTGTCCTATAATTCACCCCTCCACTTT,CASSMNRVSYNSPLHF